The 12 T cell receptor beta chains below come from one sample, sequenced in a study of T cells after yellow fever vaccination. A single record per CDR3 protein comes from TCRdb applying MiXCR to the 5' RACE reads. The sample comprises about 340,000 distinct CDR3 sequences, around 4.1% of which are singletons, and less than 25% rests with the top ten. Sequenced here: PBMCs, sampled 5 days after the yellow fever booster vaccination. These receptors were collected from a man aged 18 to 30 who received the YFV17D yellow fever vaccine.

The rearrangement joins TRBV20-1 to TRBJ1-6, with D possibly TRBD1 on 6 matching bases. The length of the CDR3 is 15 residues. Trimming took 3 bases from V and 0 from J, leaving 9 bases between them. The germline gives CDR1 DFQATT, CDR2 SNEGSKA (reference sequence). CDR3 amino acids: CSASGGSSYNSPLHF. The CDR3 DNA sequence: TGCAGTGCTAGCGGGGGCAGCTCCTATAATTCACCCCTCCACTTT.

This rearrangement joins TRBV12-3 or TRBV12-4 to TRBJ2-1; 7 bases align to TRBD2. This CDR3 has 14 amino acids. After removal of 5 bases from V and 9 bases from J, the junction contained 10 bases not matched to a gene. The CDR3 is CASSQVGGVLEQFF. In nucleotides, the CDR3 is TGTGCCAGCAGTCAAGTGGGGGGGGTTCTTGAGCAGTTCTTC.

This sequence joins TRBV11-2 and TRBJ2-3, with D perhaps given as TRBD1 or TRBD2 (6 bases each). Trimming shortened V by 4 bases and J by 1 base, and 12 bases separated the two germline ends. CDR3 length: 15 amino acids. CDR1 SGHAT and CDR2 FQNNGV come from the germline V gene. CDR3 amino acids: CASSYGRGRTDTQYF. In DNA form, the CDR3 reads TGTGCCAGCAGCTACGGACGGGGGCGCACAGATACGCAGTATTTT.

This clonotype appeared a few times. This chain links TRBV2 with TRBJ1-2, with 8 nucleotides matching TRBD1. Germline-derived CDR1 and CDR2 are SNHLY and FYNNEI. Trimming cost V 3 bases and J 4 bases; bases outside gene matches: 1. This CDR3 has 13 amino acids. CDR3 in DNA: TGTGCCAGCAGTGAGGACAGGGTCTATGGCTACACCTTC. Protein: CASSEDRVYGYTF.

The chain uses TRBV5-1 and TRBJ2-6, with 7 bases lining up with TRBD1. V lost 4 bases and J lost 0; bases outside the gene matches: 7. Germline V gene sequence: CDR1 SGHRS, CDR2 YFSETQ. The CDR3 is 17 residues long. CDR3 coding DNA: TGCGCCAGCAGCACTCCGGGACAGAGCTCTGGGGCCAACGTCCTGACTTTC. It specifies CASSTPGQSSGANVLTF.

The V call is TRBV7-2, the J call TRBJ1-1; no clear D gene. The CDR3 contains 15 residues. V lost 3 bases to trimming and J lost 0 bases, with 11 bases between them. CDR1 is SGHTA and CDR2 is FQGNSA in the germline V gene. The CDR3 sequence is CASSFSGGMNTEAFF. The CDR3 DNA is TGTGCCAGCAGCTTCTCGGGAGGGATGAACACTGAAGCTTTCTTT.

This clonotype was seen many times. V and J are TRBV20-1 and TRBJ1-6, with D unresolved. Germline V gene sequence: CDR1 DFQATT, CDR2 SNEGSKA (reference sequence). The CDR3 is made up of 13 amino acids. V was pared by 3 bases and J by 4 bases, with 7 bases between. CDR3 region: CSASEGYNSPLHF. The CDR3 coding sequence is TGCAGTGCTAGTGAAGGTTATAATTCACCCCTCCACTTT.

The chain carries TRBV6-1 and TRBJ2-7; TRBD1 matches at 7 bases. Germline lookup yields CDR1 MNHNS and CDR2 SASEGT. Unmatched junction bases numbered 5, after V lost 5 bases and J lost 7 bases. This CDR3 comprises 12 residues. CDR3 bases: TGTGCCAGCAGTAACAGGGGATTGGAGCAGTACGTC. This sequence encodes CASSNRGLEQYV.

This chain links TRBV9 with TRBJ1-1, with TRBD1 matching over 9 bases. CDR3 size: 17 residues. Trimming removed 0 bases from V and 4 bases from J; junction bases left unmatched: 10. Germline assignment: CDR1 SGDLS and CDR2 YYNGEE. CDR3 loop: CASSVATGTGSSTEAFF. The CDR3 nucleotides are TGTGCCAGCAGCGTAGCGACCGGGACAGGGTCTTCCACTGAAGCTTTCTTT.

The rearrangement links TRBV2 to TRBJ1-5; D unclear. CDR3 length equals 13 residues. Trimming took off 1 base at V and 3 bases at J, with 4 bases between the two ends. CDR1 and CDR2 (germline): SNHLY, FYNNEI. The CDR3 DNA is TGTGCCAGCAGTGAAGATTACAATCAGCCCCAGCATTTT. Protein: CASSEDYNQPQHF.

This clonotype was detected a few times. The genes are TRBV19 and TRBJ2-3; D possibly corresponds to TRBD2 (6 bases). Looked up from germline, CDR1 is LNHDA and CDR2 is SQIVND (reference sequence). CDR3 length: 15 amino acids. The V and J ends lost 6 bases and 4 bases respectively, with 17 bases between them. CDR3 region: CASSPTAGRADTQYF. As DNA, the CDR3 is TGTGCCAGTAGCCCCACGGCGGGGCGGGCAGATACGCAGTATTTT.

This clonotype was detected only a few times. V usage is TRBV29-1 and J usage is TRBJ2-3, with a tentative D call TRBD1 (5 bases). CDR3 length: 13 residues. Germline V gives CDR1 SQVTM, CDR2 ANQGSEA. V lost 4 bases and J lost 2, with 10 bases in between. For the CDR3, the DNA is TGCAGCGTTGTTTCGACAGACACAGATACGCAGTATTTT. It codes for CSVVSTDTDTQYF.